This T cell receptor (beta chain) is from a study of CD8+ T cells in alopecia areata. Study at large: Tofacitinib was taken orally by treated patients, and the dose was 5 to 10 mg twice daily. Study results and limitations: Higher clonality and more expanded CD8+ clones appeared in lesional than normal scalp.

TCR sequencing used cDNA made by reverse transcription of extracted RNA. Profiling relied on immunoSEQ multiplex PCR, and the TCRdb table lists in-frame clones only, not all of them. The profile shows 110,000 to 150,000 clones, 58% of them singletons. The sample holds one count of this clone. The antigen remains unidentified. The source of this sequence is a human donor with alopecia areata. Source: CD4+ T cells sorted from blood, taken at week 0.

CDR3 protein: CASSRTTGNSYEQYF. CDR3 bases: TGTGCCAGCAGCCGGACGACAGGGAACTCCTACGAGCAGTACTTC. This chain links TRBV25-1 with TRBJ2-7, with TRBD1 identical over 7 bases. V lost 6 bases, J lost 0 bases, and 8 bases stayed unmatched. This CDR3 is 15 amino acids long. CDR1 MGHDK and CDR2 SYGVNS come from the germline V gene.